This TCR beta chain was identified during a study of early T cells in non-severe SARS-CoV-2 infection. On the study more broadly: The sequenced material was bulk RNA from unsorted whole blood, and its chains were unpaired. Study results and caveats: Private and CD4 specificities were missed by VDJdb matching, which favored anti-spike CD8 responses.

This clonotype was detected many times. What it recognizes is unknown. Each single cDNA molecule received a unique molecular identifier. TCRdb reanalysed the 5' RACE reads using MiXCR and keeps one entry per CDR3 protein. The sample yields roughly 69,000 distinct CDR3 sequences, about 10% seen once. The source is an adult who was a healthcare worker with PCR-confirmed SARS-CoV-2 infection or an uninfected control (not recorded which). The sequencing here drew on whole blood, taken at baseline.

The CDR3 is CASSSLQGTYGYTF. The CDR3 nucleotides read TGTGCCAGCAGTTCGTTACAGGGTACCTATGGCTACACCTTC. V gene TRBV7-2 combines with J gene TRBJ1-2; possible D gene TRBD1, 6 bases. Germline lookup yields CDR1 SGHTA and CDR2 FQGNSA. V was clipped by 6 bases and J by 4 bases, with 15 bases between them. This CDR3 spans 14 amino acids.